A selection of T cell receptor beta chains follows, all from one sample in a study of CD8 T cells in Susac syndrome. MiXCR, run by TCRdb on the immunoSEQ multiplex PCR reads, gives a single entry per CDR3 protein. The sample contains a few hundred thousand distinct CDR3 sequences, 70% to 90% of which appear only once. The sample taken for sequencing was CD8+ T cells from PBMCs. The receptors come from a human donor with multiple sclerosis. Each CDR3 is given with its conserved first and last residue. The D gene is left open where the match is weak. Rows give clone size only sometimes, using once, few, many, or a class for an expanded clone.

V	J	D	size	length	CDR3	DNA
TRBV2	TRBJ1-2	NA	NA	16	CASSDRLRTTIYGYTF	TGTGCCAGCAGTGATCGCCTTCGGACAACAATCTATGGCTACACCTTC
TRBV3-1	TRBJ2-7	TRBD2	NA	16	CASSPRTSGSFYEQYF	TGTGCCAGCAGCCCGAGGACTAGCGGGAGTTTTTACGAGCAGTACTTC
TRBV5-4	TRBJ1-5	TRBD1	once	15	CASSLDRGKNQPQHF	TGTGCCAGCAGCTTGGACAGGGGAAAAAATCAGCCCCAGCATTTT
TRBV28	TRBJ2-3	NA	NA	16	CASSLWGRGATDTQYF	TGTGCCAGCAGTTTATGGGGGAGAGGGGCCACAGATACGCAGTATTTT
TRBV29-1	TRBJ2-7	TRBD2	NA	14	CSVEVAGVVDEQYF	TGCAGCGTTGAGGTTGCGGGAGTAGTAGATGAGCAGTACTTC
TRBV7-9	TRBJ2-1	TRBD2	NA	17	CASSPQVAGGPYNEQFF	TGTGCCAGCAGCCCCCAGGTAGCGGGAGGCCCTTACAATGAGCAGTTCTTC
TRBV7-2	TRBJ1-1	NA	NA	13	CASSLVVAGRAFF	TGTGCCAGCAGCTTAGTAGTGGCTGGGAGAGCTTTCTTT
TRBV11-2	TRBJ1-1	NA	NA	14	CASSFGLGRTEAFF	TGTGCCAGCAGCTTTGGTTTGGGCCGCACTGAAGCTTTCTTT
TRBV28	TRBJ2-2	NA	NA	13	CASSRGEAGELFF	TGTGCCAGCAGTAGAGGGGAGGCGGGGGAGCTGTTTTTT
TRBV10-3	TRBJ2-7	NA	few	11	CATLEAYEQYF	TGTGCCACTTTAGAGGCGTACGAGCAGTACTTC
TRBV4-1	TRBJ2-2	TRBD2	NA	15	CASSKAGGATGELFF	TGCGCCAGCAGCAAAGCGGGAGGGGCCACCGGGGAGCTGTTTTTT
TRBV18	TRBJ2-7	TRBD1	NA	16	CASSPPVADRVWEQYF	TGTGCCAGCTCACCACCCGTAGCGGACAGGGTGTGGGAGCAGTACTTC
TRBV28	TRBJ2-7	NA	NA	12	CAGGRTRAEQYF	TGTGCCGGAGGTCGGACAAGGGCCGAGCAGTACTTC
TRBV14	TRBJ2-7	TRBD2	NA	16	CASSPQSLAELYEQYF	TGTGCCAGCAGCCCCCAGTCACTAGCGGAGCTCTACGAGCAGTACTTC
TRBV13	TRBJ2-3	NA	once	15	CASSLSVGRTDTQYF	TGTGCCAGCAGCTTATCGGTCGGGCGCACAGATACGCAGTATTTT
TRBV6-5	TRBJ1-2	NA	NA	13	CASSYSPSYGYTF	TGTGCCAGCAGTTACTCGCCGTCATATGGCTACACCTTC
TRBV7-9	TRBJ2-3	NA	NA	16	CASSLEVSDPTDTQYF	TGTGCCAGCAGCTTAGAAGTTAGCGACCCCACAGATACGCAGTATTTT
TRBV12-3/TRBV12-4	TRBJ2-3	NA	NA	16	CASSPTSYTSTDTQYF	TGTGCCAGCAGTCCGACTAGTTACACTAGCACAGATACGCAGTATTTT
TRBV12-3/TRBV12-4	TRBJ1-5	NA	NA	13	CASSLDRAQPQHF	TGTGCCAGCAGCCTGGATCGGGCGCAGCCCCAGCATTTT
TRBV29-1	TRBJ2-5	TRBD2	NA	14	CSVWTSRTRETQYF	TGCAGCGTGTGGACTAGCAGGACAAGAGAGACCCAGTACTTC
TRBV28	TRBJ1-4	NA	NA	17	CASSYLNRGDANEKLFF	TGTGCCAGCAGCTATCTTAACCGGGGGGATGCTAATGAAAAACTGTTTTTT
TRBV5-1	TRBJ2-3	TRBD2	NA	19	CASSLPYGLAGGPPDTQYF	TGCGCCAGCAGCTTGCCCTACGGACTAGCGGGAGGGCCCCCAGATACGCAGTATTTT
TRBV30	TRBJ2-3	TRBD2	NA	14	CAWTLLAGDDTQYF	TGTGCCTGGACCCTACTAGCGGGAGATGATACGCAGTATTTT
TRBV7-9	TRBJ1-6	TRBD1	once	15	CASSLGGQGVSPLHF	TGTGCCAGCAGCTTAGGGGGACAGGGGGTGTCACCCCTCCACTTT
TRBV30	TRBJ2-1	NA	NA	17	CAWGDKTGRSSYNEQFF	TGTGCCTGGGGAGACAAGACGGGCCGCAGCTCCTACAATGAGCAGTTCTTC
TRBV5-4	TRBJ2-1	NA	NA	18	CASSLKGRAPLTYNEQFF	TGTGCCAGCAGCTTGAAAGGCAGGGCTCCACTTACCTACAATGAGCAGTTCTTC
TRBV11-2	TRBJ1-1	TRBD1	NA	15	CASSLAGTGYTEAFF	TGTGCCAGCAGCTTAGCCGGGACAGGGTACACTGAAGCTTTCTTT
TRBV4-3	TRBJ1-5	NA	NA	16	CASSQDLPVSNQPQHF	TGCGCCAGCAGCCAAGATCTTCCGGTTAGCAATCAGCCCCAGCATTTT
TRBV7-3	TRBJ1-1	TRBD1	NA	15	CASSLRQGSSTEAFF	TGTGCCAGCAGCCTAAGACAGGGCTCGAGCACTGAAGCTTTCTTT
TRBV4-3	TRBJ2-3	NA	few	14	CASSGGDGTDTQYF	TGCGCCAGCAGCGGGGGAGACGGCACAGATACGCAGTATTTT
TRBV9	TRBJ2-3	TRBD1	once	17	CASSVVPTGDPTDTQYF	TGTGCCAGCAGCGTAGTGCCGACAGGGGATCCGACAGATACGCAGTATTTT
TRBV4-3	TRBJ2-7	NA	once	13	CASSQDGNYEQYF	TGCGCCAGCAGCCAGGACGGTAACTACGAGCAGTACTTC